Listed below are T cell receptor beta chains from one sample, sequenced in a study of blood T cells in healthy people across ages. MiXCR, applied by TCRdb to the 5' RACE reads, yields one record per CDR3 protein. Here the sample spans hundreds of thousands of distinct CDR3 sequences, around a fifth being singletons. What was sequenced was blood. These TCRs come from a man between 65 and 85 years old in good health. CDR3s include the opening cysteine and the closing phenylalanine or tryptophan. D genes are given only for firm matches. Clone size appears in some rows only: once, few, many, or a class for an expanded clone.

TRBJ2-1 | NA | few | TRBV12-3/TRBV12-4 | TGTGCCAGCCACAGCGGGAAGGGGGGCAATGAGCAGTTCTTC | CASHSGKGGNEQFF
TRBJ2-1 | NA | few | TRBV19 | TGTGCCAGTCGAGGGACTTTCTACAATGAGCAGTTCTTC | CASRGTFYNEQFF
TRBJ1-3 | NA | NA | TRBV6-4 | TGTGCCAGCAGTGTATCGCTCGGAAACACCATATATTTT | CASSVSLGNTIYF
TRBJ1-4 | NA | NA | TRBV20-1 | TGCAGTGCCGATAGACAGACCACGTGGGAAAAACTGTTTTTT | CSADRQTTWEKLFF
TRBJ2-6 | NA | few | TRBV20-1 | TGCAGTGCTAGAGATTTGGGGGGGGCCAACGTCCTGACTTTC | CSARDLGGANVLTF
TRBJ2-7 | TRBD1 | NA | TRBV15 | TGTGCCACCAGCAGAGAAGAGGTAACAGGGGGCGAGCAGTACTTC | CATSREEVTGGEQYF
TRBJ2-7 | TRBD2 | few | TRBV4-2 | TGTGCCAGCAGCCAACCGGGACTAGCGGGAGGCGTATACGAGCAGTACTTC | CASSQPGLAGGVYEQYF
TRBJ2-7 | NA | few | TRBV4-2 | TGTGCCAGCAGCCAGGCCTTAGGAATCGAGCAGTACTTC | CASSQALGIEQYF
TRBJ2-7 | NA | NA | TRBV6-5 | TGTGCCAGCAGTTACAGGTACGGGAGTGAGCAGTACTTC | CASSYRYGSEQYF
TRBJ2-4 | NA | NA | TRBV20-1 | TGCAGTGCTAGACACAGGGGGGGGATTCAGTACTTC | CSARHRGGIQYF
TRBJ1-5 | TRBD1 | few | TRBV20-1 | TGCAGTGCAGAACAGGGGGGAAATCAGCCCCAGCATTTT | CSAEQGGNQPQHF
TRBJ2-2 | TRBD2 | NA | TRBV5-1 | TGCGCCAGCAGGGGGACTACGCCGGGCTCCGGGGAGCTGTTTTTT | CASRGTTPGSGELFF
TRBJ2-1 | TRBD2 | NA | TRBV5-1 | TGCGCCAGCAGCTTGGTGCCTAGCGGTACCTACAATGAGCAGTTCTTC | CASSLVPSGTYNEQFF
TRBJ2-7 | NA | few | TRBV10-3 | TGTGCCATCAATAGTGAGGGAAGTGGGGTGGGCGAGCAGTACTTC | CAINSEGSGVGEQYF
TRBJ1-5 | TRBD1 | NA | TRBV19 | TGTGCCAGTAGTCCGGACAGGGGCGTTAAGCCCCAGCATTTT | CASSPDRGVKPQHF
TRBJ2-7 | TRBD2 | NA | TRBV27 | TGTGCCAGCAGTTTATCCGTCCCGGGACTAGAGTACGAGCAGTACTTC | CASSLSVPGLEYEQYF